The 30 T cell receptor beta chains below were found in one sample sequenced in a study of blood T cell repertoires in COVID-19. TCRdb keeps only in-frame clones here, not all; method: immunoSEQ multiplex PCR. The sample shows more than 95,000 clones, 79% of them seen only once. The sequenced sample was peripheral blood. The source is a man aged 35 to 55 with active or convalescent COVID-19.

The chain is built from TRBV15 and TRBJ2-3; 8 bases align to TRBD1. Per germline, CDR1 LNHNV and CDR2 YYDKDF (reference sequence). The CDR3 runs to 15 residues. V shed 0 bases, J shed 4 bases, and the junction held 3 bases outside the gene matches. This chain's CDR3 is CATSREQGAADTQYF. The CDR3 coding sequence is TGTGCCACCAGCAGAGAGCAGGGGGCGGCAGATACGCAGTATTTT. The full variable domain, with the rest looked up from reference TRBV15 and TRBJ2-3, is DAMVIQNPRYQVTQFGKPVTLSCSQTLNHNVMYWYQQKSSQAPKLLFHYYDKDFNNEADTPDNFQSRRPNTSFCFLDIRSPGLGDTAMYLCATSREQGAADTQYFGPGTRLTVL.

The chain recombines TRBV5-4 with TRBJ1-1, with TRBD1 matching over 9 bases. Losses at the gene ends were 1 base for V and 5 bases for J; bases not matched to a gene: 9. Germline V gene data show CDR1 as SGHNT and CDR2 as YYREEE (reference sequence). The CDR3 has 16 amino acids. The CDR3 loop is CASSLTGGMGGTEAFF. The CDR3 bases are TGTGCCAGCAGCTTGACAGGGGGCATGGGTGGAACTGAAGCTTTCTTT.

The chain has TRBV3-1 (or the pseudogene TRBV3-2) and TRBJ1-3; 8 nucleotides align to TRBD1. Germline CDR1 LGHDT, CDR2 YNNKEL (reference sequence). The CDR3 extends over 15 amino acids. Trimming at V came to 4 bases and at J to 3 bases, leaving 5 bases not matched to a gene. The CDR3 protein is CASSPIQGVGNTIYF. Here the CDR3 DNA reads TGTGCCAGCAGCCCCATACAGGGGGTTGGAAACACCATATATTTT.

The chain carries TRBV7-2 and TRBJ2-2; D unclear. CDR3 length equals 14 residues. The V and J ends lost 5 bases and 3 bases respectively, with 10 bases between them. Per germline, CDR1 SGHTA and CDR2 FQGNSA. Here the CDR3 DNA reads TGTGCCAGCAGCCCCTCCCTTTACACCGGGGAGCTGTTTTTT. This sequence encodes CASSPSLYTGELFF.

The chain employs TRBV3-1 (or the pseudogene TRBV3-2) and TRBJ1-6, with D possibly matching TRBD1 (5 bases). CDR1 LGHDT and CDR2 YNNKEL come from the germline V gene (reference sequence). The CDR3 contains 14 residues. The V and J ends lost 1 base and 7 bases respectively, with 8 bases between them. The CDR3: CASSQGTRNSPLHF. The CDR3 nucleotides are TGTGCCAGCAGCCAAGGGACAAGAAATTCACCCCTCCACTTT.

This clone showed up just once. The rearrangement uses TRBV11-2 and TRBJ1-1; tentative D call: TRBD1 (5 bases). V gave up 4 bases and J gave up 7 bases, with 19 bases separating them. This CDR3 spans 15 amino acids. Germline assignment: CDR1 SGHAT and CDR2 FQNNGV. The CDR3 here is CASSSRDLGRSEAFF. As DNA, the CDR3 is TGTGCCAGCAGCTCCCGGGACCTCGGGAGGAGTGAAGCTTTCTTT.

The rearrangement joins TRBV6-6 to TRBJ1-4; 8 positions match TRBD1. Trimming removed 4 bases from V and 13 bases from J; junction bases left unmatched: 11. The V gene's germline CDR1 is MNHNY and CDR2 SVGAGI (reference sequence). This CDR3 has 14 residues. The DNA for the CDR3 is TGTGCCAGCAGTTTCTTAACCACAGGGGGAGGACTGTTTTTT. It yields the protein CASSFLTTGGGLFF.

The CDR3: CAWSAGQKYTF. CDR3 nucleotide sequence: TGTGCCTGGAGTGCAGGACAAAAATACACCTTC. J is TRBJ1-2 and V is TRBV30, with a weak D call TRBD1 (5 bases). CDR1 and CDR2 (germline): GTSNPN, SVGIG (reference sequence). The CDR3 spans 11 residues. Trimming took 1 base from V and 11 from J, leaving 11 bases between them. Variable domain in full (rest from reference TRBV30 and TRBJ1-2): SQTIHQWPATLVQPVGSPLSLECTVEGTSNPNLYWYRQAAGRGLQLLFYSVGIGQISSEVPQNLSASRPQDRQFILSSKKLLLSDSGFYLCAWSAGQKYTFGSGTRLTVV.

This clone was counted once. The chain uses TRBV7-9 and TRBJ2-2; 7 nucleotides line up with TRBD1. Germline values: CDR1 SEHNR, CDR2 FQNEAQ (reference sequence). The CDR3 is made up of 18 amino acids. Losses at the gene ends were 5 bases for V and 3 bases for J; bases not matched to a gene: 15. The CDR3 sequence is CASSATGYGFPDTGELFF. The CDR3 DNA follows: TGTGCCAGCAGCGCGACAGGGTACGGTTTTCCCGACACCGGGGAGCTGTTTTTT.

The chain recombines TRBV28 with TRBJ1-3; TRBD1 might be the D (5 bases). Germline assignment: CDR1 MDHEN and CDR2 SYDVKM. V gave up 6 bases and J gave up 0 bases, with 12 bases separating them. CDR3 length: 15 residues. The CDR3, as DNA: TGTGCCAGCAGGCGGGACGGTGTCTCTGGAAACACCATATATTTT. Protein product: CASRRDGVSGNTIYF.

This clone has only a few counts. The J gene is TRBJ1-1, the V gene TRBV29-1, with 7 positions matching TRBD1. Trimming took 4 bases from V and 5 from J; bases not matched to a gene: 10. Germline V gives CDR1 SQVTM, CDR2 ANQGSEA. The CDR3 contains 14 residues. CDR3 residues: CSVVGGGAGTEAFF. Written as DNA, the CDR3 is TGCAGCGTTGTAGGAGGGGGCGCGGGGACTGAAGCTTTCTTT.

The chain is built from TRBV6-6 and TRBJ1-4, with 7 bases aligning to TRBD1. Germline values: CDR1 MNHNY, CDR2 SVGAGI (reference sequence). Trimming cost V 6 bases and J 5 bases; bases outside gene matches: 6. The CDR3 covers 14 residues. The DNA of the CDR3 is TGTGCCAGCAGCCGACAGGGTGGAAATGAAAAACTGTTTTTT. Its translation: CASSRQGGNEKLFF.

J is TRBJ2-7 and V is TRBV2; TRBD1 matches 7 bases. Germline CDR1 and CDR2: SNHLY and FYNNEI. The CDR3 totals 14 residues. After removal of 7 bases from V and 0 bases from J, the junction contained 6 bases not matched to a gene. The CDR3 nucleotides read TGTGCCAGCATGAAACAGGGGAGCTCCTACGAGCAGTACTTC. It yields the protein CASMKQGSSYEQYF.

This chain uses TRBV30 with TRBJ1-6, with D uncertain. This CDR3 comprises 13 residues. Trimming took off 0 bases at V and 10 bases at J, with 10 bases between the two ends. Germline V gene data show CDR1 as GTSNPN and CDR2 as SVGIG (reference sequence). In nucleotides, the CDR3 is TGTGCCTGGAGTGTAAAGTCTGGCTCACCCCTCCACTTT. This sequence encodes CAWSVKSGSPLHF.

With respect to this clone: Additional DNA sequences in this sample encode the identical CDR3. The gene calls are TRBV3-1 (or the pseudogene TRBV3-2) and TRBJ2-2; D call uncertain. CDR1 and CDR2 (germline): LGHDT, YNNKEL (reference sequence). The CDR3 runs to 11 residues. V shed 4 bases and J shed 6 bases, with 3 bases lying between them. CDR3 in DNA: TGTGCCAGCAGCCGCGCCGGGGAGCTGTTTTTT. This gives the protein CASSRAGELFF.

The sample holds a few counts of this clone. One junction end disagrees with the germline gene, perhaps due to a read error. The chain uses TRBV5-1 and TRBJ1-1; the match to TRBD1 covers 7 bases. This CDR3 region has 15 residues. Germline lookup yields CDR1 SGHRS and CDR2 YFSETQ. CDR3 sequence (DNA): TGCGCCAGCAGCCCGTTGGACAGGATGAAGACTGAAGCTTTCTTT. This sequence encodes CASSPLDRMKTEAFF.

This clone was observed a handful of times. The rearrangement links TRBV6-5 to TRBJ1-5; the match to TRBD1 covers 7 bases. CDR1 is MNHEY, CDR2 SVGAGI, per germline. V shed 6 bases, J shed 0 bases, and the junction held 2 bases outside the gene matches. CDR3 size: 14 residues. Here the CDR3 DNA reads TGTGCCAGCAGGGGGACAGATAGCAATCAGCCCCAGCATTTT. Residues: CASRGTDSNQPQHF.

The rearrangement uses TRBV2 and TRBJ1-1; 8 bases are a match to TRBD1. The CDR3 length is 13 residues. J was trimmed by 2 bases and V by 8 bases; bases with no gene match: 4. In germline, CDR1 is SNHLY, CDR2 FYNNEI. CDR3 nucleotide sequence: TGTGCCAGCCACAGGGGGATCAACACTGAAGCTTTCTTT. Protein: CASHRGINTEAFF.

CDR3 sequence: CASSYDGGGGGYTF. CDR3 DNA sequence: TGTGCCAGCAGTTACGACGGGGGAGGAGGTGGCTACACCTTC. The gene calls are TRBV6-5 and TRBJ1-2; D may be TRBD1 (5 bases). CDR1 is MNHEY, CDR2 SVGAGI, per germline. CDR3 length equals 14 residues. The ends were cut back, 2 bases at V and 7 bases at J, with 14 bases in the middle.

The rearrangement joins TRBV15 to TRBJ1-6; D is ambiguous. The CDR3 consists of 16 residues. CDR1 is LNHNV and CDR2 is YYDKDF in the germline V gene (reference sequence). The V and J ends lost 1 base and 0 bases respectively, with 7 bases between them. The CDR3 nucleotides are TGTGCCACCAGCAGAGTGGGCAGCTCCTATAATTCACCCCTCCACTTT. It encodes CATSRVGSSYNSPLHF.

The chain combines TRBV24-1 with TRBJ1-5; D is ambiguous. V was cut by 5 bases and J by 0 bases, with 10 bases left in between. Germline CDR1 and CDR2: KGHDR and SFDVKD. The CDR3 sequence is 15 residues long. The CDR3 nucleotides are TGTGCCACCAGTGGCTCAGACTCTAGCAATCAGCCCCAGCATTTT. Amino acids: CATSGSDSSNQPQHF.

J is TRBJ2-1 and V is TRBV29-1, with TRBD1 identical over 9 bases. Germline V lookup: CDR1 SQVTM, CDR2 ANQGSEA. The CDR3 length is 14 residues. The trim removed 4 bases at V and 4 bases at J, leaving 5 bases unmatched. CDR3 DNA: TGCAGCGTTGTTCGCGGGACAGGGTACAATGAGCAGTTCTTC. Translated, it gives CSVVRGTGYNEQFF.

The CDR3 nucleotides read TGTGCCAGCAGCCTAGACCAGTCTAGCGTAAGAGAGCAGTACTTC. This translates into CASSLDQSSVREQYF. V gene TRBV7-9 combines with J gene TRBJ2-7; TRBD2 might be the D (6 bases). The CDR3 runs 15 residues. The V gene lost 5 bases and the J gene lost 7 bases, with 21 bases spanning the gap. Germline CDR1 and CDR2: SEHNR and FQNEAQ (reference sequence).

V gene TRBV6-6 combines with J gene TRBJ1-6; TRBD1 matches at 8 bases. CDR3 length: 17 amino acids. Germline CDR1 MNHNY, CDR2 SVGAGI (reference sequence). The J segment lost 7 bases and the V segment lost 5 bases, leaving 13 bases of the junction unmatched. CDR3 nucleotide sequence: TGTGCCAGCAGTCCGACCCCCTGGACAGGGAAAAATTCACCCCTCCACTTT. Translated, it gives CASSPTPWTGKNSPLHF.

This chain uses TRBV3-1 (or the pseudogene TRBV3-2) with TRBJ1-1; D remains ambiguous. Looked up from germline, CDR1 is LGHDT and CDR2 is YNNKEL (reference sequence). CDR3 size: 11 residues. Trimming pared 5 bases from V and 5 bases from J, leaving 6 bases between. CDR3 loop: CASSTGTEAFF. CDR3 in DNA: TGTGCCAGCAGCACGGGGACTGAAGCTTTCTTT.

V and J are TRBV5-1 and TRBJ1-5; the D is unclear. Looked up from germline, CDR1 is SGHRS and CDR2 is YFSETQ. V was pared by 0 bases and J by 4 bases, with 5 bases between. The CDR3 consists of 13 residues. CDR3 loop: CASSLAVNQPQHF. CDR3 coding DNA: TGCGCCAGCAGCTTGGCGGTGAATCAGCCCCAGCATTTT.

The rearrangement links TRBV24-1 to TRBJ1-2; 7 positions match TRBD1. The V segment lost 3 bases and the J segment 8 bases; nucleotides outside the gene matches: 5. This CDR3 has 13 amino acids. Germline assignment: CDR1 KGHDR and CDR2 SFDVKD. The CDR3 DNA sequence: TGTGCCACCAGTGATCACAGGGGCGAAGGCTACACCTTC. Protein: CATSDHRGEGYTF.

The V gene is TRBV5-1, the J gene TRBJ2-2, with 9 bases lining up with TRBD2. The V gene's germline CDR1 is SGHRS and CDR2 YFSETQ. The J segment lost 2 bases and the V segment lost 4 bases, leaving 6 bases of the junction unmatched. This CDR3 region has 16 residues. The CDR3 region is CASSAAGTSNTGELFF. DNA of the CDR3: TGCGCCAGCAGCGCCGCCGGGACTAGCAACACCGGGGAGCTGTTTTTT. The full variable domain, its missing parts supplied by reference TRBV5-1 and TRBJ2-2, is KAGVTQTPRYLIKTRGQQVTLSCSPISGHRSVSWYQQTPGQGLQFLFEYFSETQRNKGNFPGRFSGRQFSNSRSEMNVSTLELGDSALYLCASSAAGTSNTGELFFGEGSRLTVL.

The chain uses TRBV7-9 and TRBJ1-6; 8 bases are a match to TRBD1. Germline-derived CDR1 and CDR2 are SEHNR and FQNEAQ (reference sequence). V trimming: 5 bases; J trimming: 3 bases; junction bases outside the gene matches: 6. CDR3 size: 16 residues. The CDR3 region is CASSHSGGFYNSPLHF. Written as DNA, the CDR3 is TGTGCCAGCAGCCACTCAGGGGGCTTCTATAATTCACCCCTCCACTTT.

The rearrangement joins TRBV30 to TRBJ1-2, with D unclear. Trimming removed 2 bases at V and 5 bases at J, with 12 bases between. The CDR3 sequence is 13 residues long. Germline CDR1 is GTSNPN and CDR2 is SVGIG (reference sequence). This CDR3 reads CAWSLGGLYGYTF. The CDR3 DNA follows: TGTGCCTGGAGTCTAGGAGGGCTGTATGGCTACACCTTC.